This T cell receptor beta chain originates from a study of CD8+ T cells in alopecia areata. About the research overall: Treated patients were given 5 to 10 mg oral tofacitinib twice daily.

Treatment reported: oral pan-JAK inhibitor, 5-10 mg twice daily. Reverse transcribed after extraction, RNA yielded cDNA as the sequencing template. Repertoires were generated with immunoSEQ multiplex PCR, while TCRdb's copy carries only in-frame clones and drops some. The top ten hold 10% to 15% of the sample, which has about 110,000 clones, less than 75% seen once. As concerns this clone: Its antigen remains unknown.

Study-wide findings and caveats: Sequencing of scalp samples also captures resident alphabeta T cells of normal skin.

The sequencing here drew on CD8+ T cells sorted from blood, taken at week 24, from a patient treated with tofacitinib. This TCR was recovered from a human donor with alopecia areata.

CDR3 region: CASSEVGRYEQYF. CDR3 DNA: TGTGCCAGCAGTGAAGTGGGCCGGTACGAGCAGTACTTC. This chain joins TRBV6-1 and TRBJ2-7, with D unresolved. The CDR3 sequence is 13 residues long. Germline V CDR1 and CDR2: MNHNS, SASEGT. The V end lost 1 base, the J end lost 4 bases, and 8 bases lay between the germline ends.